This T cell receptor (beta chain) was profiled in a study of blood T cell repertoires in COVID-19. The protocol was immunoSEQ multiplex PCR, while the TCRdb copy is restricted to in-frame clones and leaves out a portion. The sample lists 150,000 to 170,000 clones; approximately 85% were seen once. This CDR3 spans 21 amino acids. V shed 3 bases and J 2 bases; nucleotides not matched to a gene: 20. Looked up from germline, CDR1 is SGHRS and CDR2 is YFSETQ. The source is a woman aged 60-70 years with COVID-19, enrolled during active disease. V is TRBV5-1 and J is TRBJ2-7, with 13 bases fitting TRBD2. The sequenced sample consisted of peripheral blood. The CDR3 DNA sequence: TGCGCCAGCAGCTCCAGAACGCGGACTAGCGGGAGCTCGGAGGGGCCCTACGAGCAGTACTTC. Its protein is CASSSRTRTSGSSEGPYEQYF. Together with reference TRBV5-1 and TRBJ2-7, the CDR3 gives the full variable domain: KAGVTQTPRYLIKTRGQQVTLSCSPISGHRSVSWYQQTPGQGLQFLFEYFSETQRNKGNFPGRFSGRQFSNSRSEMNVSTLELGDSALYLCASSSRTRTSGSSEGPYEQYFGPGTRLTVT.